The source of this TCR beta chain is a study of cytomegalovirus exposure and HLA in healthy donors. PCR used 60 Vbeta primers and 13 Jbeta primers. This table comes from immunoSEQ multiplex PCR, and its TCRdb copy is limited to in-frame clones, with some not included. The sample lists more than 100,000 clones; 15% were seen once. CDR3 length: 15 residues. The ends were cut back, 4 bases at V and 0 bases at J, with 15 bases in the middle. Germline V gene sequence: CDR1 SQVTM, CDR2 ANQGSEA. A few counts support this clone. The target antigen is unknown. Whole-study results and caveats: An ancestry cluster, one associated with Asian ancestry, reportedly showed fewer N-insertions than the approximately 650-donor mean in a later analysis. Most TCR sequences proved rare, with some public TCRs found in many donors. Associated with HLA alleles at 0.05 false discovery rate in a later analysis were over 15,000 TCR beta sequences.

The chain recombines TRBV29-1 with TRBJ1-1; D unresolved. The source of this sequence is a woman aged 18-29 years in good health and CMV-seronegative. Sequenced: PBMCs. This CDR3 reads CSVVLAARLNTEAFF. In DNA, the CDR3 is TGCAGCGTTGTTCTGGCCGCCCGATTGAACACTGAAGCTTTCTTT.